The sequence of this T cell receptor beta chain was determined in a study of early T cells in non-severe SARS-CoV-2 infection. In this sample, this clonotype turned up many times. Unique molecular identifiers (one per individual cDNA molecule) were attached. TCRdb reanalysed the 5' RACE reads using MiXCR and keeps one entry per CDR3 protein. The sample carries roughly 26,000 distinct CDR3 sequences, approximately 4.1% recorded once. This TCR was recovered from an adult who was a healthcare worker with PCR-confirmed SARS-CoV-2 infection or an uninfected control (not recorded which). Material for sequencing was whole blood.

CDR3 bases: TGTGCCAGTAGTATAGTAGCGGGAGCGGGGTACGAGCAGTACTTC. This sequence encodes CASSIVAGAGYEQYF. The rearrangement joins TRBV19 to TRBJ2-7, with TRBD2 identical over 9 bases. The CDR3 loop spans 15 amino acids. V lost 1 base and J lost 4; bases outside the gene matches: 5. Germline V gene sequence: CDR1 LNHDA, CDR2 SQIVND (reference sequence).